This TCR beta chain was sequenced for a study of blood T cell repertoires in COVID-19. Germline CDR1 is KGHSH and CDR2 is LQKENI. The CDR3 runs 15 residues. V dropped 3 bases and J dropped 6 bases, with 15 bases sitting between them. Seattle patients were enrolled while actively infected and followed longitudinally. Libraries were prepared by immunoSEQ multiplex PCR; TCRdb keeps only in-frame clonotypes and omits some of them. The repertoire holds about 170,000 clones, with 86% as singletons. The sequence was collected from a woman aged 55-70 years with COVID-19, enrolled during active disease. The sample consisted of peripheral blood. The chain uses TRBV18 and TRBJ2-1, with D perhaps TRBD2 (5 bases). CDR3 in DNA: TGTGCCAGCTCACCGGCAGGCGGGTCAGTCAATGAGCAGTTCTTC. Amino acid sequence: CASSPAGGSVNEQFF.